This TCR beta chain appears in the sequencing data of a study of T cells in localized non-small cell lung cancer. Here immunoSEQ multiplex PCR was the method, and the copy in TCRdb shows in-frame clones only, minus some. The sample has about 40,000 clones; roughly 90% are singletons. The germline CDR1 and CDR2 sequences are SGHTA and FQGTGA. The CDR3 is made up of 16 amino acids. The J segment lost 1 base and the V segment lost 5 bases, leaving 7 bases of the junction unmatched. This clone showed up just once. The sequenced sample was PBMCs, obtained before any cancer treatment. The rearrangement links TRBV7-3 to TRBJ2-3; 9 nucleotides line up with TRBD2. This TCR came from a woman aged 40-75 years with stage II lung adenocarcinoma. In DNA form, the CDR3 reads TGTGCCAGCAGCCCACAGGAGCGGGGGGGCACAGATACGCAGTATTTT. This codes for CASSPQERGGTDTQYF. Looking up the rest from reference TRBV7-3 and TRBJ2-3 gives the full variable domain: GAGVSQTPSNKVTEKGKYVELRCDPISGHTALYWYRQSLGQGPEFLIYFQGTGAADDSGLPNDRFFAVRPEGSVSTLKIQRTERGDSAVYLCASSPQERGGTDTQYFGPGTRLTVL.